The 14 T cell receptor beta chains presented below share a single source sample, sequenced in a study of metastatic and nonmetastatic thyroid tumors. TCRdb re-called the PCR reads with MiXCR. In the table there are tens of thousands of clones, over 25% of which are singletons. Not a single patient had been given any form of treatment at any point before undergoing thyroid surgery. Sequencing was performed on tumor tissue. The receptors were sampled from a female donor with papillary thyroid cancer or a benign thyroid nodule (not recorded which). Some clones in this sample may be carry-over from other donors' samples.

This clone showed up many times. The chain uses TRBV6-5 and TRBJ1-5; no firm D call. Germline V lookup: CDR1 MNHEY, CDR2 SVGAGI. This CDR3 region has 15 residues. With 2 bases removed from V and 0 bases from J, the gap between germline ends came to 8 bases. CDR3 region: CASSYERVSNQPQHF. DNA of the CDR3: TGTGCCAGCAGTTACGAACGGGTTAGCAATCAGCCCCAGCATTTT.

With respect to this clone: The same CDR3 can be traced to other DNA sequences in this sample. The rearrangement joins TRBV6-2 or TRBV6-3 to TRBJ2-1; 7 positions match TRBD2. The J segment lost 7 bases and the V segment lost 1 base, leaving 19 bases of the junction unmatched. Per the germline V gene, CDR1 is MNHEY and CDR2 is SVGEGT. The CDR3 length is 19 residues. Here the CDR3 DNA reads TGTGCCAGCAGTTACTTAGCTAGACTAGCCGGAGTTTCGGAGAATGAGCAGTTCTTC. It is translated as CASSYLARLAGVSENEQFF.

This chain uses TRBV20-1 with TRBJ1-1; no definite D call. Between the trimmed V and J ends, which lost 7 bases and 6 bases, there was a span of 18 bases. This CDR3 region has 13 residues. Germline-derived CDR1 and CDR2 are DFQATT and SNEGSKA (reference sequence). CDR3 residues: CSVPPELVSEAFF. The CDR3, as DNA: TGCAGTGTTCCACCAGAATTGGTCTCTGAAGCTTTCTTT.

This clone was seen more than once but under ten times. This may be a read error, as it is one base from a much larger clone. Different DNA sequences within this sample yield the same CDR3. V gene TRBV29-1 combines with J gene TRBJ2-3; the D is unclear. The CDR3 runs to 13 residues. Germline loops: CDR1 SQVTM, CDR2 ANQGSEA. V lost 4 bases and J 2 bases, leaving 10 bases between the germline ends. The CDR3, as DNA: TGCAGCGTTGGCGCCAGCAACACAGATACGCAGTATTTT. Residues: CSVGASNTDTQYF.

This clone was detected many times. The chain couples TRBV29-1 to TRBJ2-1, with 10 bases matching TRBD2. With V trimmed by 3 bases and J by 9 bases, 11 bases remained unmatched. Germline values: CDR1 SQVTM, CDR2 ANQGSEA. CDR3 length: 15 amino acids. Here the CDR3 DNA reads TGCAGCGTTGACCTGATGTCTAGCGGGGGCGGTGAGCAGTTCTTC. Residues: CSVDLMSSGGGEQFF.

This clone has at least ten counts. The V call is TRBV27, the J call TRBJ2-2; D unresolved. CDR3 length: 17 amino acids. Germline CDR1 is MNHEY and CDR2 is SMNVEV (reference sequence). Trimming cost V 1 base and J 0 bases, with 12 bases left between them. The chain's CDR3 is CASSLLGADPNTGELFF. CDR3 nucleotide sequence: TGTGCCAGCAGTTTATTAGGCGCAGATCCGAACACCGGGGAGCTGTTTTTT.

This clone was seen many times. The chain carries TRBV20-1 and TRBJ2-7; possibly TRBD1 or TRBD2 for D (5 bases each). Per the germline V gene, CDR1 is DFQATT and CDR2 is SNEGSKA (reference sequence). The V and J ends lost 3 bases and 4 bases respectively, with 16 bases between them. CDR3 size: 14 residues. The CDR3 DNA is TGCAGTGCTAGGGGACGACAGTTCCATTACGAGCAGTACTTC. It yields the protein CSARGRQFHYEQYF.

At least ten counts were recorded for this clone. The chain has TRBV5-4 and TRBJ2-7, with 8 bases matching TRBD1. The CDR3 runs 12 residues. Trimming took 3 bases from V and 4 from J; bases not matched to a gene: 0. Looked up from germline, CDR1 is SGHNT and CDR2 is YYREEE (reference sequence). The CDR3 spells CASSYRGYEQYF. The DNA for the CDR3 is TGTGCCAGCAGCTACAGGGGGTACGAGCAGTACTTC. The full variable domain, in which reference TRBV5-4 and TRBJ2-7 provide the parts outside the CDR3, is ETGVTQSPTHLIKTRGQQVTLRCSSQSGHNTVSWYQQALGQGPQFIFQYYREEENGRGNFPPRFSGLQFPNYSSELNVNALELDDSALYLCASSYRGYEQYFGPGTRLTVT.

Note on this clone: A junction boundary mismatches the germline segment, possibly from a read error. V and J are TRBV4-3 and TRBJ2-7; a weak D match, TRBD1 (7 bases). This CDR3 has 15 amino acids. CDR1 is LGHNA, CDR2 YSLEER, per germline. The CDR3 region has the DNA TGCGCCAGCAGCCAAGGCGGAGGGGGCATCTACGATCAGTACTTC. Translating it yields CASSQGGGGIYDQYF.

This clone was counted many times. The genes are TRBV9 and TRBJ1-1; D gene uncertain. Germline lookup yields CDR1 SGDLS and CDR2 YYNGEE. There are 14 residues in the CDR3. Between the trimmed V and J ends, which lost 4 bases and 1 base, there was a span of 11 bases. CDR3 sequence: CASSPIGQNTEAFF. The CDR3 nucleotides are TGTGCCAGCAGCCCGATCGGGCAGAACACTGAAGCTTTCTTT.

This clone was seen ten or more times. A read error may explain this, as a much larger clone is one base away. This sequence joins TRBV6-2 or TRBV6-3 and TRBJ2-5; the D is unclear. CDR3 length: 14 amino acids. Trimming stripped 2 bases from V and 11 bases from J, with 18 bases between. Germline CDR1 and CDR2: MNHEY and SVGEGT. The CDR3 spells CASSYGRLTQRQYF. In nucleotides, the CDR3 is TGTGCCAGCAGTTACGGTAGGCTGACACAAAGACAGTACTTC.

The V call is TRBV6-1, the J call TRBJ2-5, with 8 bases that match TRBD1. V dropped 6 bases and J dropped 2; count of bases not matched to a gene: 5. Germline CDR1 and CDR2: MNHNS and SASEGT. This CDR3 region has 14 residues. CDR3 DNA: TGTGCCAGCAGCCCCGACAGGGGACAAGAGACCCAGTACTTC. This codes for CASSPDRGQETQYF.

The CDR3 coding sequence is TGCGCCAGCAGCTTGCTTATTATGTCAGGGCGGAACACCGGGGAGCTGTTTTTT. This gives the protein CASSLLIMSGRNTGELFF. The J gene is TRBJ2-2, the V gene TRBV5-1; weak D call: TRBD1 (5 bases). Trimming shortened V by 1 base and J by 1 base, and 17 bases separated the two germline ends. The germline gives CDR1 SGHRS, CDR2 YFSETQ. The CDR3 spans 18 residues.

This chain joins TRBV11-1 and TRBJ2-7, with D possibly matching TRBD1 (6 bases). Trimming took 1 base from V and 5 from J, leaving 15 bases between them. This CDR3 comprises 15 residues. Germline CDR1 is SGHAT and CDR2 is FQDESV (reference sequence). The DNA for the CDR3 is TGTGCCAGCAGCTTAGGGCAGGGGTTTTCGGACGAGCAGTACTTC. Translation gives CASSLGQGFSDEQYF.